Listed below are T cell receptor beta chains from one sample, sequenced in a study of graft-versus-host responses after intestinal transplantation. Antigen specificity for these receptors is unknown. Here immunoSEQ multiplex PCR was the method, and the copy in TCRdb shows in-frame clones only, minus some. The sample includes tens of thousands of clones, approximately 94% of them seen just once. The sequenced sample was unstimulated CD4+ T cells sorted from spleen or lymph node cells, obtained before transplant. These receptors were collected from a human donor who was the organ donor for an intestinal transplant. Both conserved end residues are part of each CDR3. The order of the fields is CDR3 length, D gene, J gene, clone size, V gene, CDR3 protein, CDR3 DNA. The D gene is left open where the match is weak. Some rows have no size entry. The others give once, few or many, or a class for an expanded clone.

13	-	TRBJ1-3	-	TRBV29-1	CSVRGSTRDTIYF	TGCAGCGTTCGCGGTAGCACGAGGGACACCATATATTTT
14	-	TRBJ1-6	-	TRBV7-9	CASSPQGMNSPLHF	TGTGCCAGCAGCCCGCAGGGTATGAATTCACCCCTCCACTTT
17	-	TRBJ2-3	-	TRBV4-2	CASSQEAVSSSTDTQYF	TGTGCCAGCAGCCAAGAGGCAGTCTCGAGTAGCACAGATACGCAGTATTTT
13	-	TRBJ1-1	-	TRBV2	CASPLGENTEAFF	TGTGCCAGCCCCCTCGGGGAGAACACTGAAGCTTTCTTT
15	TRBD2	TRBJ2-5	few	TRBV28	CASGTSGGAGETQYF	TGTGCCTCAGGGACTAGCGGGGGGGCCGGTGAGACCCAGTACTTC
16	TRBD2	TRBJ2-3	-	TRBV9	CASSPWSGGGTDTQYF	TGTGCCAGCAGCCCCTGGAGCGGGGGGGGGACAGATACGCAGTATTTT
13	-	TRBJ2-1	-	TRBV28	CASGGRSYNEQFF	TGTGCCAGCGGGGGGCGCTCCTACAATGAGCAGTTCTTC
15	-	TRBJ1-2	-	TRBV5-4	CASSLVPKGFYGYTF	TGTGCCAGCAGCTTGGTACCAAAGGGGTTCTATGGCTACACCTTC
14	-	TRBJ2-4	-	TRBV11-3	CASYPGLAKNIQYF	TGTGCCAGCTACCCGGGACTAGCCAAAAACATTCAGTACTTC
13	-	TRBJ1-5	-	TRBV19	CASSSRDNQPQHF	TGTGCCAGTAGTTCCCGGGACAACCAGCCCCAGCATTTT
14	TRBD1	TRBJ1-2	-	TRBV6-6	CASRGTGGAYGYTF	TGTGCCAGCAGGGGGACAGGGGGCGCGTATGGCTACACCTTC
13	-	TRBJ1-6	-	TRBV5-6	CASSPTENSPLHF	TGTGCCAGCAGCCCTACGGAAAATTCACCCCTCCACTTT
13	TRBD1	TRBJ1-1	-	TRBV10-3	CAIIGQGNTEAFF	TGTGCCATCATCGGACAGGGTAACACTGAAGCTTTCTTT
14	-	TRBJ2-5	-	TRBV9	CASSEQGLGETQYF	TGTGCCAGCAGCGAACAGGGCCTGGGGGAGACCCAGTACTTC
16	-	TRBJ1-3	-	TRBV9	CASSLGGRIDRNTIYF	TGTGCCAGCAGCCTGGGGGGCAGGATCGATCGAAACACCATATATTTT
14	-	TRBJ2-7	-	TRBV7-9	CASSPRTESYEQYF	TGTGCCAGCAGCCCCCGGACAGAGTCCTACGAGCAGTACTTC
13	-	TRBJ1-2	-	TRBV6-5	CASRVGGGYGYTF	TGTGCCAGCAGGGTCGGGGGCGGCTATGGCTACACCTTC
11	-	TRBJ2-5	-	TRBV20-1	CSARGAQTQYF	TGCAGTGCTAGAGGTGCGCAGACCCAGTACTTC
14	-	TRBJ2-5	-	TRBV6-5	CASSYKRGRETQYF	TGTGCCAGCAGTTATAAAAGGGGACGTGAGACCCAGTACTTC
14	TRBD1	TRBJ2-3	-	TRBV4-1	CASSHRGRTDTQYF	TGCGCCAGCAGCCACAGGGGGCGCACAGATACGCAGTATTTT
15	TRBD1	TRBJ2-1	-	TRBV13	CASSPTGTGDNEQFF	TGTGCCAGCAGCCCTACCGGGACAGGGGACAATGAGCAGTTCTTC
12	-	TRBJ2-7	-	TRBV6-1	CASSSLAYEQYF	TGTGCCAGCAGTTCCCTAGCCTACGAGCAGTACTTC
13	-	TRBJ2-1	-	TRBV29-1	CSGRYGTYNEQFF	TGCAGCGGCCGATACGGGACCTACAATGAGCAGTTCTTC
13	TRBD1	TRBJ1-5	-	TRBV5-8	CASSLEGGQPQHF	TGTGCCAGCAGCTTGGAAGGGGGCCAGCCCCAGCATTTT
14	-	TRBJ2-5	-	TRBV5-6	CASSPGWGQGTQYF	TGTGCCAGCAGCCCCGGATGGGGTCAAGGGACCCAGTACTTC
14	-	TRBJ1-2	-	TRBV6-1	CASSRTVAVYGYTF	TGTGCCAGCAGTCGGACAGTCGCCGTCTATGGCTACACCTTC
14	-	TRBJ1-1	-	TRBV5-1	CASSLPTGNTEAFF	TGCGCCAGCAGCTTGCCGACAGGGAACACTGAAGCTTTCTTT
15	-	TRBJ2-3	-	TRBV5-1	CASSLVSSLSDTQYF	TGCGCCAGCAGCTTGGTTTCTAGCTTGTCAGATACGCAGTATTTT
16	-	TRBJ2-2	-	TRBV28	CASSPIGLARSGELFF	TGTGCCAGCAGTCCTATTGGGTTAGCGAGGTCCGGGGAGCTGTTTTTT
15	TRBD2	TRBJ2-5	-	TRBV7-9	CASSLWSGGEKTQYF	TGTGCCAGCAGCTTATGGAGCGGGGGCGAGAAGACCCAGTACTTC
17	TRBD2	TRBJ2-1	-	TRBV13	CASSLGRGGVSYNEQFF	TGTGCCAGCAGCTTAGGCCGGGGGGGAGTTTCCTACAATGAGCAGTTCTTC
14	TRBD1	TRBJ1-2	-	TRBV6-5	CASSWGQGDYGYTF	TGTGCCAGCAGTTGGGGACAGGGCGACTATGGCTACACCTTC
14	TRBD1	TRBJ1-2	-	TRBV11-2	CASSIGQGAGGYTF	TGTGCCAGCAGCATAGGACAGGGGGCCGGTGGCTACACCTTC
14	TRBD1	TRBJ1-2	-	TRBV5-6	CASSAGQTNYGYTF	TGTGCCAGCAGCGCGGGACAGACTAACTATGGCTACACCTTC
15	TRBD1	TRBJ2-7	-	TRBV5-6	CASIEQGVLSYEQYF	TGTGCCAGCATCGAACAGGGGGTCCTTTCCTACGAGCAGTACTTC
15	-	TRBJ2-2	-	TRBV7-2	CASTLTYHNTGELFF	TGTGCCAGCACCCTTACATATCATAACACCGGGGAGCTGTTTTTT
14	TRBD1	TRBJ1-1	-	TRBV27	CASSLGTVNTEAFF	TGTGCCAGCAGTTTAGGGACAGTGAACACTGAAGCTTTCTTT
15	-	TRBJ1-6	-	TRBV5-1	CASSYSAVGNSPLHF	TGCGCCAGCAGCTACTCAGCCGTAGGGAATTCACCCCTCCACTTT
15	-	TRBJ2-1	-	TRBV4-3	CASSPTTGSYNEQFF	TGCGCCAGCAGCCCAACCACCGGCTCCTACAATGAGCAGTTCTTC
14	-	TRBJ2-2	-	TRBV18	CASSTTGNTGELFF	TGTGCCAGCTCAACGACTGGGAACACCGGGGAGCTGTTTTTT
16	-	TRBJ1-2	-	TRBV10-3	CAISDVLGAENYGYTF	TGTGCCATCAGTGATGTGTTGGGGGCGGAGAACTATGGCTACACCTTC
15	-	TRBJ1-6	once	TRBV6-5	CASSSSTAVNSPLHF	-
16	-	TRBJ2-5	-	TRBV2	CASSNRVGEFQETQYF	TGTGCCAGCAGCAACAGGGTTGGGGAGTTCCAAGAGACCCAGTACTTC
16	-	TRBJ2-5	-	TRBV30	CAWGSGPDPKRETQYF	TGTGCCTGGGGGTCCGGGCCGGACCCAAAACGGGAGACCCAGTACTTC
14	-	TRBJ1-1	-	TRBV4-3	CASSQQVRNTEAFF	TGCGCCAGCAGCCAACAGGTTAGGAACACTGAAGCTTTCTTT
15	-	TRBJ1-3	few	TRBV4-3	CASSQTDRTGNTIYF	TGCGCCAGCAGCCAGACGGACAGAACTGGAAACACCATATATTTT
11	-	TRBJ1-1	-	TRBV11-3	CASSINTEAFF	TGTGCCAGCAGCATAAACACTGAAGCTTTCTTT
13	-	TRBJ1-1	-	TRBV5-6	CASSLGANTEAFF	TGTGCCAGCAGCTTGGGCGCAAACACTGAAGCTTTCTTT
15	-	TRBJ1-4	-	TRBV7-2	CASSPQGWPNEKLFF	TGTGCCAGCAGCCCCCAGGGTTGGCCTAATGAAAAACTGTTTTTT